This T cell receptor beta chain derives from a study of T cell changes during pregnancy in multiple sclerosis. The CDR3 loop spans 16 amino acids. From germline, CDR1 is SEHNR and CDR2 FQNEAQ (reference sequence). The V and J ends lost 2 bases and 4 bases respectively, with 15 bases between them. TCRdb's copy holds only in-frame clones and misses some; the assay was immunoSEQ multiplex PCR. In the table there are about 68,000 clones, around 90% of which are singletons. The clonotype originates from a female donor with multiple sclerosis, enrolled in a pregnancy study. The sample in question was peripheral blood, obtained in the second trimester of pregnancy. This chain links TRBV7-9 with TRBJ2-1; D unresolved. CDR3 protein: CASSLTDLRSYNEQFF. In nucleotides, the CDR3 is TGTGCCAGCAGCTTAACCGACCTTAGGAGTTACAATGAGCAGTTCTTC.